Listed below are T cell receptor beta chains from one sample, sequenced in a study of T cell repertoires in ileal Crohn's disease. Libraries were prepared by immunoSEQ multiplex PCR; TCRdb keeps only in-frame clonotypes and omits some of them. The data show under 6,000 clones, roughly 77% seen once. The sample comprised ileal tissue. These receptors were obtained from an adult with Crohn's disease. The CDR3 runs from the conserved cysteine through the conserved F or W. The D gene is left open where the match is weak. For some rows the clone size is stated as once, few or many, or as a class when expanded; others skip it.

V	length	J	D	size	CDR3	DNA
TRBV18	13	TRBJ1-5	.	.	CASSREGNQPQHF	TGTGCCAGCTCACGGGAGGGGAATCAGCCCCAGCATTTT
TRBV14	16	TRBJ2-1	TRBD1	.	CASSHLGQGSYNEQFF	TGTGCCAGCAGCCATCTCGGACAGGGGTCCTACAATGAGCAGTTCTTC
TRBV28	14	TRBJ1-4	.	.	CASSPGQLAEKLFF	TGTGCCAGCTCTCCGGGACAACTAGCGGAAAAACTGTTTTTT
TRBV7-2	16	TRBJ2-7	.	.	CASSLPGAGIIHEQYF	TGTGCCAGCAGCTTACCCGGTGCGGGGATCATCCACGAGCAGTACTTC
TRBV2	15	TRBJ1-3	.	.	CASSPTYRDGNTIYF	TGTGCCAGCAGTCCAACGTACAGGGACGGAAACACCATATATTTT
TRBV2	15	TRBJ1-5	TRBD1	.	CASIEDRGAYQPQHF	TGTGCCAGCATCGAGGACAGGGGCGCCTATCAGCCCCAGCATTTT
TRBV6-4	16	TRBJ2-2	TRBD2	large	CASSDSGTSDTGELFF	TGTGCCAGCAGTGACTCCGGGACTAGCGACACCGGGGAGCTGTTTTTT
TRBV11-2	13	TRBJ2-7	.	.	CASSLDGGVGQYF	TGTGCCAGCAGCTTAGATGGGGGCGTGGGGCAGTACTTC
TRBV9	16	TRBJ2-1	TRBD2	.	CASSVDRAGGYNEQFF	TGTGCCAGCAGCGTAGATAGAGCGGGGGGTTACAATGAGCAGTTCTTC
TRBV9	13	TRBJ1-2	TRBD1	once	CASSVGGGDGYTF	TGTGCCAGCAGCGTAGGAGGGGGCGATGGCTACACCTTC
TRBV19	15	TRBJ1-2	.	.	CASSIPPGHIYGYTF	TGTGCCAGTAGTATCCCGCCGGGACATATCTATGGCTACACCTTC
TRBV5-1	14	TRBJ1-1	.	.	CASSPQDMSTEAFF	TGCGCCAGCAGCCCCCAGGATATGAGCACTGAAGCTTTCTTT
TRBV28	11	TRBJ1-1	.	.	CASSLQGEAFF	TGTGCCAGCAGTTTGCAGGGTGAAGCTTTCTTT
TRBV7-6	15	TRBJ1-1	.	few	CASSGGEGRRTEAFF	TGTGCCAGCAGCGGGGGGGAGGGCCGTAGGACTGAAGCTTTCTTT
TRBV10-3	11	TRBJ2-1	TRBD2	.	CASRGGHEQFF	TGTGCCAGCCGGGGGGGCCATGAGCAGTTCTTC
TRBV6-6	13	TRBJ1-2	TRBD1	once	CASSYGAGGGYTF	TGTGCCAGCAGTTACGGCGCAGGGGGTGGCTACACCTTC
TRBV4-3	12	TRBJ1-6	TRBD1	.	CASSQGQGPLHF	TGCGCCAGCAGCCAAGGACAGGGACCCCTCCACTTT
TRBV6-5	15	TRBJ2-2	.	.	CASSYIRGGTGELFF	TGTGCCAGCAGTTATATCAGGGGCGGCACCGGGGAGCTGTTTTTT